This T cell receptor beta chain was obtained from a study of blood T cell repertoires in COVID-19. Study overall: Whether acute or convalescent, the COVID-19 samples came from the United States, Italy and Spain. The cDNA or gDNA used as material had been derived from T cells, B-cell-depleted T cells, or PBMCs.

Trimming at V came to 3 bases and at J to 3 bases, leaving 5 bases not matched to a gene. CDR3 length: 16 residues. Germline CDR1 reads LGHNA; CDR2 reads YSLEER. TCRdb's copy holds only in-frame clones and misses some; the assay was immunoSEQ multiplex PCR. Counted here are about 310,000 clones, nearly 90% occurring once; the ten biggest clones make up about 1%. This chain joins TRBV4-3 and TRBJ2-1; 10 nucleotides align to TRBD1. This clonotype was obtained from a woman in her thirties or forties with COVID-19, enrolled during active disease. Sequencing input: peripheral blood. This chain's CDR3 is CASSHPDRGIYNEQFF. The CDR3 region has the DNA TGCGCCAGCAGCCACCCGGACAGGGGGATCTACAATGAGCAGTTCTTC.